These 19 T cell receptor beta chains originate from one sample sequenced in a study of cytomegalovirus exposure and HLA in healthy donors. A multiplex PCR was run with 60 Vbeta primers and 13 Jbeta primers. Method: immunoSEQ multiplex PCR; TCRdb's copy keeps in-frame clones and lacks some. The table includes 150,000 to 200,000 clones, about four fifths detected once. Sequenced: PBMCs. All receptors come from a man in his forties in good health and CMV-seropositive.

This clone was observed a few times. The CDR3 DNA reads TGTGCCACCAGCAGAGATCGGGGGGGGATTGGGTTTAATGAAAAACTGTTTTTT. It codes for CATSRDRGGIGFNEKLFF. The V and J genes are TRBV15 and TRBJ1-4, with D possibly being TRBD1 (5 bases). This CDR3 is built from 18 residues. The germline V and J ends were trimmed by 0 bases and 4 bases, with 18 bases remaining between them. CDR1 and CDR2 (germline): LNHNV, YYDKDF (reference sequence).

In DNA form, the CDR3 reads TGTGCCTGGAACAGGGGTCCCGACGAGCAGTACTTC. It codes for CAWNRGPDEQYF. V gene TRBV30 combines with J gene TRBJ2-7, with 7 positions matching TRBD1. Germline V gives CDR1 GTSNPN, CDR2 SVGIG (reference sequence). This CDR3 contains 12 residues. The ends lost 4 bases at V and 5 bases at J; junction bases unmatched: 5.

The DNA for the CDR3 is TGTGCCAGCAGCCTCGTTGAGGACAGGGTTGGTGGCTACACCTTC. Amino acid sequence: CASSLVEDRVGGYTF. The chain combines TRBV5-5 with TRBJ1-2, with 8 bases fitting TRBD1. Germline lookup yields CDR1 SGHKS and CDR2 YYEKEE (reference sequence). V shed 4 bases, J shed 7 bases, and the junction held 12 bases outside the gene matches. The CDR3 runs 15 residues.

The chain carries TRBV5-1 and TRBJ2-3, with D maybe TRBD2 (5 bases). Trimming took 1 base from V and 1 from J, leaving 10 bases between them. Germline CDR1 and CDR2: SGHRS and YFSETQ. The CDR3 is 15 residues long. The CDR3 loop is CASSLSSSGTDTQYF. The CDR3 DNA sequence: TGCGCCAGCAGCTTGTCTAGCAGTGGCACAGATACGCAGTATTTT. The variable domain in full, with the rest retrieved from reference TRBV5-1 and TRBJ2-3, is KAGVTQTPRYLIKTRGQQVTLSCSPISGHRSVSWYQQTPGQGLQFLFEYFSETQRNKGNFPGRFSGRQFSNSRSEMNVSTLELGDSALYLCASSLSSSGTDTQYFGPGTRLTVL.

The CDR3 coding sequence is TGTGCCATCAGTGAGTCTCTTTCGGGACAGAGCGCCTACGAGCAGTACTTC. Translated, it gives CAISESLSGQSAYEQYF. J is TRBJ2-7 and V is TRBV10-3; 7 bases align to TRBD1. V lost 0 bases, J lost 2 bases, and 10 bases stayed unmatched. The CDR3 extends over 17 amino acids. The V gene's germline CDR1 is ENHRY and CDR2 SYGVKD.

The rearrangement links TRBV27 to TRBJ2-3, with D unresolved. The CDR3 is 15 residues long. Germline lookup yields CDR1 MNHEY and CDR2 SMNVEV (reference sequence). V was clipped by 2 bases and J by 0 bases, with 9 bases between them. In DNA, the CDR3 is TGTGCCAGCAGTTTACGAGTGTCCAGCACAGATACGCAGTATTTT. Its protein product is CASSLRVSSTDTQYF.

CDR3 nucleotide sequence: TGTGCCAGCAGACGGGGACAGGGAGGCACCGGGGAGCTGTTTTTT. This codes for CASRRGQGGTGELFF. The rearrangement links TRBV5-5 to TRBJ2-2, with TRBD1 matching 9 bases. CDR1 and CDR2 (germline): SGHKS, YYEKEE (reference sequence). The V segment lost 5 bases and the J segment 4 bases; nucleotides outside the gene matches: 6. CDR3 size: 15 residues.

In DNA, the CDR3 is TGTGCCAGCTCACTACTGGGAGTTAATACAGATACGCAGTATTTT. Its translation: CASSLLGVNTDTQYF. This chain links TRBV18 with TRBJ2-3, with D tentatively TRBD2 (5 bases). V gave up 4 bases and J gave up 3 bases, with 14 bases separating them. Germline CDR1 and CDR2: KGHSH and LQKENI. This CDR3 has 15 residues.

The V and J genes are TRBV7-6 and TRBJ1-4; 7 bases line up with TRBD1. This CDR3 is 15 amino acids long. Trimming took 5 bases from V and 5 from J; bases not matched to a gene: 8. The germline CDR1 and CDR2 sequences are SGHVS and FNYEAQ. Here the CDR3 DNA reads TGTGCCAGCAGCCCACGGGGACAGACAAATGAAAAACTGTTTTTT. This codes for CASSPRGQTNEKLFF.

The V and J genes are TRBV19 and TRBJ1-6, with TRBD1 identical over 9 bases. In germline, CDR1 is LNHDA, CDR2 SQIVND (reference sequence). The ends lost 6 bases at V and 10 bases at J; junction bases unmatched: 7. This CDR3 has 14 residues. CDR3 nucleotide sequence: TGTGCCAGTAGAGGGACAGGGAGCGGGTCACCCCTCCACTTT. Residues: CASRGTGSGSPLHF. The variable domain in full, completed from reference TRBV19 and TRBJ1-6, reads DGGITQSPKYLFRKEGQNVTLSCEQNLNHDAMYWYRQDPGQGLRLIYYSQIVNDFQKGDIAEGYSVSREKKESFPLTVTSAQKNPTAFYLCASRGTGSGSPLHFGNGTRLTVT.

V gene TRBV18 combines with J gene TRBJ1-3, with 8 bases identical to TRBD1. V was pared by 3 bases and J by 2 bases, with 12 bases of the junction left unmatched. CDR3 length: 18 amino acids. The germline CDR1 and CDR2 sequences are KGHSH and LQKENI. The CDR3, as DNA: TGTGCCAGCTCACCCCGGGACAGGTCCACCCCTCCTGGAAACACCATATATTTT. It yields the protein CASSPRDRSTPPGNTIYF.

The chain combines TRBV5-6 with TRBJ2-7; 10 bases map to TRBD1. This CDR3 spans 17 amino acids. V was pared by 1 base and J by 8 bases, with 15 bases of the junction left unmatched. Germline CDR1 reads SGHDT; CDR2 reads YYEEEE. The CDR3 spells CASSLWTGGLFGPKQYF. Here the CDR3 DNA reads TGTGCCAGCAGCTTGTGGACAGGGGGTCTCTTTGGTCCAAAGCAGTACTTC.

This clone was counted only a few times. J is TRBJ2-7 and V is TRBV30; 9 bases align to TRBD2. V trimming: 0 bases; J trimming: 0 bases; junction bases outside the gene matches: 12. Looked up from germline, CDR1 is GTSNPN and CDR2 is SVGIG (reference sequence). The CDR3 has 18 amino acids. CDR3 sequence (DNA): TGTGCCTGGAGTGTACGGGCTAGCGGGAAGTTTGGCTCCTACGAGCAGTACTTC. Its translation: CAWSVRASGKFGSYEQYF.

This rearrangement joins TRBV5-1 to TRBJ2-5, with 9 positions matching TRBD2. The V gene's germline CDR1 is SGHRS and CDR2 YFSETQ. The CDR3 extends over 14 amino acids. J lost 5 bases, V lost 3 bases, and 5 bases had no gene match. The CDR3 DNA is TGCGCCAGCAGCTCCGGGACTAGCAGGGAGACCCAGTACTTC. It codes for CASSSGTSRETQYF.

The V call is TRBV2, the J call TRBJ1-5; D perhaps matches TRBD1 (5 bases). The length of the CDR3 is 15 residues. The V end lost 7 bases, the J end lost 2 bases, and 15 bases lay between the germline ends. The germline V gene has CDR1 SNHLY and CDR2 FYNNEI. The CDR3 DNA is TGTGCCAGCACCCAGGGTGGGGGGGGCAATCAGCCCCAGCATTTT. Residues: CASTQGGGGNQPQHF.

J is TRBJ2-2 and V is TRBV12-5; D ambiguous. The V end was cut by 5 bases, the J end by 6 bases, with 10 bases between. Germline loops: CDR1 LGHNT, CDR2 FRNRAP. The CDR3 covers 13 residues. The CDR3 bases are TGTGCTAGTGGTACCACACGTCCCGGGGAGCTGTTTTTT. It codes for CASGTTRPGELFF.

The chain carries TRBV5-1 and TRBJ2-1, with 7 bases aligning to TRBD1. The V and J ends lost 0 bases and 3 bases, in that order; junction bases with no gene match: 0. Germline lookup yields CDR1 SGHRS and CDR2 YFSETQ. The CDR3 is made up of 14 amino acids. The CDR3 spells CASSLGDSYNEQFF. The CDR3 DNA sequence: TGCGCCAGCAGCTTGGGGGACAGCTACAATGAGCAGTTCTTC.

This clone was found once. The chain uses TRBV5-4 and TRBJ2-5; maybe TRBD2 (5 bases). Germline CDR1 and CDR2: SGHNT and YYREEE (reference sequence). There are 16 residues in the CDR3. The ends were cut back, 3 bases at V and 1 base at J, with 16 bases in the middle. CDR3 DNA sequence: TGTGCCAGCAGCTCCGGACTGGAACGAATCCAAGAGACCCAGTACTTC. It translates to CASSSGLERIQETQYF. Drawing the rest from reference TRBV5-4 and TRBJ2-5, the complete variable domain is ETGVTQSPTHLIKTRGQQVTLRCSSQSGHNTVSWYQQALGQGPQFIFQYYREEENGRGNFPPRFSGLQFPNYSSELNVNALELDDSALYLCASSSGLERIQETQYFGPGTRLLVL.

V usage is TRBV7-9 and J usage is TRBJ2-1; 7 bases map to TRBD2. There are 14 residues in the CDR3. Germline CDR1 is SEHNR and CDR2 is FQNEAQ (reference sequence). The ends lost 6 bases at V and 4 bases at J; junction bases unmatched: 6. In nucleotides, the CDR3 is TGTGCCAGCAGACCAGCGGGACTTTACAATGAGCAGTTCTTC. Protein: CASRPAGLYNEQFF.